What follows are 17 T cell receptor beta chains derived from one specimen sequenced in a study of blood T cell repertoires in COVID-19. The data were produced by immunoSEQ multiplex PCR, yet TCRdb's version contains in-frame clones alone and is incomplete. In the table there are tens of thousands of clones, 90% of which are singletons. Sequencing was performed on peripheral blood. All receptors come from a middle-aged man with COVID-19, enrolled during active disease.

The rearrangement joins TRBV7-2 to TRBJ1-6; 7 bases match TRBD1. After removal of 1 base from V and 7 bases from J, the junction contained 7 bases not matched to a gene. The CDR3 totals 16 residues. CDR1 and CDR2 from the germline V gene are SGHTA and FQGNSA. CDR3 amino acids: CASSLVPGTENSPLHF. Written as DNA, the CDR3 is TGTGCCAGCAGCTTAGTCCCCGGGACAGAGAATTCACCCCTCCACTTT. Drawing the rest from reference TRBV7-2 and TRBJ1-6, the complete variable domain is GAGVSQSPSNKVTEKGKDVELRCDPISGHTALYWYRQSLGQGLEFLIYFQGNSAPDKSGLPSDRFSAERTGGSVSTLTIQRTQQEDSAVYLCASSLVPGTENSPLHFGNGTRLTVT.

The CDR3: CASSSSGFGLNRGGYEQFF. Here the CDR3 DNA reads TGCGCCAGCAGCTCATCAGGTTTCGGACTCAACCGAGGGGGATATGAGCAGTTCTTC. The chain joins TRBV5-1 to TRBJ2-1; TRBD1 might be the D (6 bases). Looked up from germline, CDR1 is SGHRS and CDR2 is YFSETQ. The CDR3 is 19 residues long. The V gene lost 3 bases and the J gene lost 8 bases, with 30 bases spanning the gap. Supplemented by reference TRBV5-1 and TRBJ2-1, the full variable domain reads KAGVTQTPRYLIKTRGQQVTLSCSPISGHRSVSWYQQTPGQGLQFLFEYFSETQRNKGNFPGRFSGRQFSNSRSEMNVSTLELGDSALYLCASSSSGFGLNRGGYEQFFGPGTRLTVL.

V and J are TRBV2 and TRBJ2-3; TRBD1 agrees at 10 bases. J was trimmed by 4 bases and V by 8 bases; bases with no gene match: 9. This CDR3 contains 15 residues. Germline-derived CDR1 and CDR2 are SNHLY and FYNNEI. CDR3 sequence reads: CASSPGTGVPDTQYF. CDR3 in DNA: TGTGCCAGCTCTCCCGGGACAGGGGTGCCAGATACGCAGTATTTT.

The chain links TRBV11-2 to TRBJ2-7, with D maybe TRBD1 (5 bases). Germline loops: CDR1 SGHAT, CDR2 FQNNGV. There are 13 residues in the CDR3. V gave up 6 bases and J gave up 5 bases, with 14 bases separating them. CDR3 sequence (DNA): TGTGCCAGCAGGGGGCAGGGTGAGGACGAGCAGTACTTC. Amino acids: CASRGQGEDEQYF.

The chain has TRBV9 and TRBJ2-1; tentative D call: TRBD1 (6 bases). There are 14 residues in the CDR3. Trimming stripped 6 bases from V and 4 bases from J, with 14 bases between. CDR1 is SGDLS and CDR2 is YYNGEE in the germline V gene. The CDR3 nucleotides read TGTGCCAGCACCCCAACGAGGGGGTACAATGAGCAGTTCTTC. Its translation is CASTPTRGYNEQFF.

The chain combines TRBV7-2 with TRBJ2-3; possible D gene TRBD2, 5 bases. The CDR3 loop spans 15 amino acids. Germline V gives CDR1 SGHTA, CDR2 FQGNSA. The germline V and J ends were trimmed by 3 bases and 2 bases, with 12 bases remaining between them. CDR3 sequence: CASSFPPGNTDTQYF. The CDR3 DNA reads TGTGCCAGCAGCTTCCCACCCGGGAACACAGATACGCAGTATTTT.

In DNA form, the CDR3 reads TGTGCCAGTAGTATAAGACCCTCGGGGGAGCAGTACTTC. Its translation is CASSIRPSGEQYF. The chain employs TRBV19 and TRBJ2-7; D perhaps matches TRBD2 (5 bases). The CDR3 totals 13 residues. Per the germline V gene, CDR1 is LNHDA and CDR2 is SQIVND (reference sequence). Trimming removed 2 bases from V and 7 bases from J, with 12 bases in between.

This clone was observed a single time. This chain links TRBV15 with TRBJ2-3, with D tentatively TRBD2 (5 bases). Trimming stripped 1 base from V and 2 bases from J, with 13 bases between. Germline CDR1 LNHNV, CDR2 YYDKDF (reference sequence). This CDR3 spans 16 amino acids. The CDR3 nucleotides read TGTGCCACCAGCAGAGCCCGCCTAGCCGACACAGATACGCAGTATTTT. It codes for CATSRARLADTDTQYF.

The rearrangement joins TRBV6-5 to TRBJ1-5; 7 bases fit TRBD1. Trimming took 0 bases from V and 7 from J; bases not matched to a gene: 9. The CDR3 has 16 amino acids. CDR1 and CDR2 (germline): MNHEY, SVGAGI. The CDR3 sequence: CASSYSPRDRGQPQHF. DNA for the CDR3: TGTGCCAGCAGTTACTCTCCCCGGGACAGAGGACAGCCCCAGCATTTT.

The J gene is TRBJ2-5, the V gene TRBV5-6; 13 positions match TRBD2. Germline CDR1 SGHDT, CDR2 YYEEEE. Trimming at V came to 0 bases and at J to 5 bases, leaving 7 bases not matched to a gene. The CDR3 is 17 residues long. The CDR3 spells CASSLATSGRNGETQYF. CDR3 DNA sequence: TGTGCCAGCAGCTTGGCGACTAGCGGGAGGAATGGCGAGACCCAGTACTTC.

The chain links TRBV5-1 to TRBJ2-7; 7 nucleotides align to TRBD2. From germline, CDR1 is SGHRS and CDR2 YFSETQ. This CDR3 has 15 residues. J gave up 3 bases and V 1 base, and 7 bases lay outside the gene matches. For the CDR3, the DNA is TGCGCCAGCAGCTTGTTTGGCGGCGGGGGCTACGAGCAGTACTTC. Residues: CASSLFGGGGYEQYF.

The chain recombines TRBV9 with TRBJ1-1, with D tentatively TRBD1 (5 bases). The CDR3 has 15 residues. Germline CDR1 reads SGDLS; CDR2 reads YYNGEE. V lost 3 bases and J 4 bases, leaving 16 bases between the germline ends. The CDR3 coding sequence is TGTGCCAGCAGCGCTTACCGGGGGGTTGGCACTGAAGCTTTCTTT. It translates to CASSAYRGVGTEAFF. The variable domain in full, completed from reference TRBV9 and TRBJ1-1, reads DSGVTQTPKHLITATGQRVTLRCSPRSGDLSVYWYQQSLDQGLQFLIQYYNGEERAKGNILERFSAQQFPDLHSELNLSSLELGDSALYFCASSAYRGVGTEAFFGQGTRLTVV.

The chain joins TRBV4-1 to TRBJ2-5; 10 bases are a match to TRBD1. The CDR3 is made up of 14 amino acids. J lost 7 bases, V lost 0 bases, and 2 bases had no gene match. Germline CDR1 and CDR2: MGHRA and YSYEKL. CDR3 in DNA: TGCGCCAGCAGCCAAGAGACAGGGGGCATGACCCAGTACTTC. This codes for CASSQETGGMTQYF.

The rearrangement links TRBV10-3 to TRBJ2-2; 14 positions agree with TRBD2. From germline, CDR1 is ENHRY and CDR2 SYGVKD. J lost 3 bases, V lost 9 bases, and 6 bases had no gene match. The CDR3 is 16 amino acids. The CDR3 reads CAITGTSGSDTGELFF. The CDR3 nucleotides read TGTGCCATTACCGGGACTAGCGGGAGTGACACCGGGGAGCTGTTTTTT.

The genes are TRBV6-5 and TRBJ2-5, with 7 bases fitting TRBD2. The junction had 6 bases not matched to a gene; V was cut back by 10 bases and J by 1 base. The CDR3 covers 13 residues. Looked up from germline, CDR1 is MNHEY and CDR2 is SVGAGI. The CDR3 spells CATTWGGQETQYF. The CDR3 DNA reads TGTGCCACCACATGGGGGGGCCAAGAGACCCAGTACTTC.

Written as DNA, the CDR3 is TGTGCCAGCAGCACGACCCAGGGACAGGCTGCGTCTGAAGCTTTCTTT. It is translated as CASSTTQGQAASEAFF. The genes are TRBV5-4 and TRBJ1-1, with 8 bases matching TRBD1. CDR3 length: 16 residues. With V trimmed by 4 bases and J by 6 bases, 14 bases remained unmatched. In germline, CDR1 is SGHNT, CDR2 YYREEE (reference sequence).

The gene calls are TRBV5-1 and TRBJ2-7, with a tentative D call TRBD1 (6 bases). CDR3 size: 15 residues. The V end lost 0 bases, the J end lost 4 bases, and 14 bases lay between the germline ends. The germline gives CDR1 SGHRS, CDR2 YFSETQ. The CDR3 spells CASSLVTGEFYEQYF. The DNA of the CDR3 is TGCGCCAGCAGCTTGGTGACAGGCGAATTTTACGAGCAGTACTTC.